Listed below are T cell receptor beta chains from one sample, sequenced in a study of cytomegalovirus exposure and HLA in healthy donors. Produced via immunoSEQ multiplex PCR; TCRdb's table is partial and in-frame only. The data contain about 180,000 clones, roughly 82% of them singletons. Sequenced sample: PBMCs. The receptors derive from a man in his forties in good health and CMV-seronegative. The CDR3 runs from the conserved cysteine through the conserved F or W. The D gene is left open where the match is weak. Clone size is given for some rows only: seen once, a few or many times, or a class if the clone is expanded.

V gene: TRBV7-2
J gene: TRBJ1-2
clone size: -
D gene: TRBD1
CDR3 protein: CASSLIGTGRGYTF
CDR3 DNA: TGTGCCAGCAGCTTAATCGGGACAGGGCGTGGCTACACCTTC

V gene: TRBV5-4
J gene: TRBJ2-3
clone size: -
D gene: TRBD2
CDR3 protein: CASSLSGTTDTQYF
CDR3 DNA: TGTGCCAGCAGCTTAAGCGGGACCACAGATACGCAGTATTTT

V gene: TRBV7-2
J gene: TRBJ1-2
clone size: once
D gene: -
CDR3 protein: CASSLRQGDGYTF
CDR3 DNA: TGTGCCAGCAGCTTAAGGCAGGGTGATGGCTACACCTTC

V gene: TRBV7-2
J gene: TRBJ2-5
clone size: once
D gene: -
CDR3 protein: CASNTNREVRETQYF
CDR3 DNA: TGTGCCAGCAACACCAACCGGGAAGTGAGGGAGACCCAGTACTTC

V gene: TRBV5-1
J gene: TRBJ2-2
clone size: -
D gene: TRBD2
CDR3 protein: CASRWTSGGAGELFF
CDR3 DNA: TGCGCCAGCAGATGGACTAGCGGGGGGGCCGGGGAGCTGTTTTTT

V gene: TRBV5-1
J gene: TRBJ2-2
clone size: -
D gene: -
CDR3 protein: CASSLASGSPRALFF
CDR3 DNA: TGCGCCAGCAGCTTGGCCTCTGGCTCCCCGCGGGCGCTGTTTTTT

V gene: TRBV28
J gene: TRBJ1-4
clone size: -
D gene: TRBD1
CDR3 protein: CASSSDRAAQGEKLFF
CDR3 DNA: TGTGCCAGCAGTTCAGATCGGGCGGCACAGGGGGAAAAACTGTTTTTT

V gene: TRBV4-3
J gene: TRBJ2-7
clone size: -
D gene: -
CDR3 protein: CASSQGPGTYEQYF
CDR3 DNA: TGCGCCAGCAGCCAAGGCCCCGGGACTTACGAGCAGTACTTC

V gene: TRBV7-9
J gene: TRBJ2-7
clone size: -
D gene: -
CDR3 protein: CASSLGGGYYEQYF
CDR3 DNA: TGTGCCAGCAGCTTAGGGGGCGGATACTACGAGCAGTACTTC

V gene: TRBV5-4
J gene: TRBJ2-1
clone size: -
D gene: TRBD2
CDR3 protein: CASSFTSGSYNEQFF
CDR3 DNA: TGTGCCAGCAGCTTTACTAGCGGGAGCTACAATGAGCAGTTCTTC

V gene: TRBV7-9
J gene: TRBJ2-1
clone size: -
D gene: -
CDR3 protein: CASSLTGNRDEQFF
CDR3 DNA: TGTGCCAGCAGTCTTACAGGGAACCGCGATGAGCAGTTCTTC

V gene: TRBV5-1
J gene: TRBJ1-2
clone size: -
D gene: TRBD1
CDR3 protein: CASSLGQGISIGDTF
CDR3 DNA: TGCGCCAGCAGCTTGGGACAGGGGATTTCTATTGGGGACACCTTC

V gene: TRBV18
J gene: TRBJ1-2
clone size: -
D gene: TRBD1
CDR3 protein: CASSPTGVNYGYTF
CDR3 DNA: TGTGCCAGCTCACCTACAGGGGTCAACTATGGCTACACCTTC

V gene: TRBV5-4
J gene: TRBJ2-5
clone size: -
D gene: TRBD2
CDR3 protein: CASSLALVAGLGAETQYF
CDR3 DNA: TGTGCCAGCAGCTTGGCTCTAGTAGCGGGACTGGGGGCGGAGACCCAGTACTTC

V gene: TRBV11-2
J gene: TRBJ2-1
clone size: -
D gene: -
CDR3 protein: CASSLDRERPSYNEQFF
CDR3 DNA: TGTGCCAGCAGCTTAGATCGTGAGCGGCCCTCCTACAATGAGCAGTTCTTC

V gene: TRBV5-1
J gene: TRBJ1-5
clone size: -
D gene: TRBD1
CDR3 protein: CASSLGDRGGNQPQHF
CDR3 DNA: TGCGCCAGCAGCCTCGGGGACAGGGGAGGAAATCAGCCCCAGCATTTT

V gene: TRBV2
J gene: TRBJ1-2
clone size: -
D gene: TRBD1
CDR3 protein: CATSGTGIGYTF
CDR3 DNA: TGTGCCACCTCCGGGACAGGCATCGGCTACACCTTC

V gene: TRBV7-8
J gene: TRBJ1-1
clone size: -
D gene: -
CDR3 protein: CASSSRGNTEAFF
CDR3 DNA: TGTGCCAGCAGCTCCCGGGGGAACACTGAAGCTTTCTTT